This T cell receptor (beta chain) came from a study of blood T cell repertoires in COVID-19 (dated by TCRdb to the early 2020s). Broadly, across the study: Collaborator samples came from the United States, Italy and Spain and covered acute and convalescent phases of COVID-19. Nearly every sample came with metadata listing a de-identified subject ID, COVID-19 status, age in years and sex. The repertoires were released in a freely available public database meant as a resource for research on the immune response to SARS-CoV-2. Where available, HLA class I and class II types were taken from metadata supplied by the sample provider and were not determined by assay-based typing. Deeply sampled blood TCRbeta repertoires from subjects exposed to, actively infected with, or recovered from COVID-19 were included in the dataset. The prospective study material was composed of cDNA or gDNA derived from T cells, B-cell-depleted T cells, or PBMCs. The samples were drawn from the first 160 participants of the ongoing ImmuneRACE study and from 950 to 1,500 subjects provided by 6 global collaborators.

Collaborating institutions collected whole blood in K2EDTA tubes following their own protocols. Collaborator samples were shipped for TCRbeta analysis as frozen whole blood, isolated PBMCs, or DNA extracted from either sample type. What the authors observed across the whole study: Clinical and demographic metadata were provided uncurated, with the amount varying by source and participant.

Regarding this clone: This clone's antigen is unknown. Base qualities are not provided; no much larger clone lies one nucleotide away.

The immunoSEQ Assay, a bias-controlled multiplex PCR, was used to amplify TCRbeta CDR3 regions from genomic DNA. Turning to the authors' computational methods: Nucleated cell counts per sample were estimated from amplification of reference gene primers within the assay. To quantify the absolute abundance of each unique TCRbeta CDR3 rearrangement, sequence reads were collapsed and filtered. For each sample, productive Simpson clonality was calculated as the square root of Simpson's diversity index over productive rearrangements. TCRdb provides this immuneACCESS table in a form limited to in-frame rearrangements. Some clones are lacking; in checked studies, under half of them reflect an unresolved V gene, and why the rest are absent is not known. V, J and clone size are those of that table, while D and trimming were read from the DNA. This sample has hundreds of thousands of clones in its table, and about 88% of those were observed once. The ten largest clones capture roughly an eighth of the sample.

CDR1 SGHRS and CDR2 YFSETQ were looked up in the germline V gene. Here V drops 4 bases and J drops 4 bases, and the junction holds 15 bases not matched to any gene. Counted from cysteine to phenylalanine, this CDR3 has 18 amino acids. The sequence is cut down to CDR3 DNA, 54 bases in frame from base 1. The rearrangement joined TRBV5-1 to TRBJ2-1; 9 nucleotides in the junction match TRBD2. The sample comprised peripheral blood. This TCR derives from a woman aged 60 to 75 with acute or convalescent COVID-19. In nucleotide form, the sequence is TGCGCCAGCAGCCAGGCCGTTTCACAGGGACTAGCTTACAATGAGCAGTTCTTC. This codes for CASSQAVSQGLAYNEQFF.